The 20 T cell receptor beta chains below were found in one sample sequenced in a study of blood T cell repertoires in COVID-19. Libraries were prepared by immunoSEQ multiplex PCR; TCRdb keeps only in-frame clonotypes and omits some of them. This sample has roughly 250,000 clones, with over 75% found just once. The sample taken for sequencing was peripheral blood. Receptor source: a human donor in a cohort sampled during active COVID-19.

The chain uses TRBV19 and TRBJ1-2; 7 nucleotides match TRBD1. CDR3 length: 14 amino acids. Trimming removed 7 bases from V and 4 bases from J; junction bases left unmatched: 9. Germline CDR1 and CDR2: LNHDA and SQIVND (reference sequence). The CDR3 nucleotides are TGTGCCAGTAATCAACGACAGGGATTCTATGGCTACACCTTC. Residues: CASNQRQGFYGYTF. The variable domain in full, completed from reference TRBV19 and TRBJ1-2, reads DGGITQSPKYLFRKEGQNVTLSCEQNLNHDAMYWYRQDPGQGLRLIYYSQIVNDFQKGDIAEGYSVSREKKESFPLTVTSAQKNPTAFYLCASNQRQGFYGYTFGSGTRLTVV.

This clone was picked up a small number of times. V is TRBV27 and J is TRBJ2-1; 10 positions match TRBD2. J lost 5 bases, V lost 7 bases, and 8 bases had no gene match. CDR3 size: 15 residues. Germline V gene data show CDR1 as MNHEY and CDR2 as SMNVEV (reference sequence). CDR3 DNA sequence: TGTGCCAGCAAGGGTTTAGCGGGGGGTGACAATGAGCAGTTCTTC. Translating gives CASKGLAGGDNEQFF.

Only a few counts were recorded for this clone. The J gene is TRBJ1-5, the V gene TRBV19; unclear D gene. The CDR3 spans 18 residues. From germline, CDR1 is LNHDA and CDR2 SQIVND (reference sequence). V was cut by 2 bases and J by 2 bases, with 19 bases left in between. The CDR3 nucleotides are TGTGCCAGTAGTATACGCCCCTCCTGGGAGGGTGGCAATCAGCCCCAGCATTTT. Translation: CASSIRPSWEGGNQPQHF.

This clone was seen only once. At one boundary the junction diverges from the germline segment, which might be a read error. The chain combines TRBV7-7 with TRBJ2-1, with a possible D match to TRBD2 (5 bases). The germline V gene encodes CDR1 SSHAT and CDR2 FNYEAQ (reference sequence). The CDR3 sequence is 13 residues long. CDR3 in DNA: TGTGCTAGCAGCTTGGCGACTACCAATGAGCAGTTCTTC. Translated: CASSLATTNEQFF.

The chain employs TRBV5-5 and TRBJ2-7, with 7 bases identical to TRBD2. The trim removed 5 bases at V and 6 bases at J, leaving 11 bases unmatched. The CDR3 is 14 residues long. Per germline, CDR1 SGHKS and CDR2 YYEKEE (reference sequence). The CDR3 sequence is CASRSLGGVGEQYF. The CDR3 nucleotides are TGTGCCAGCAGATCCCTGGGGGGGGTAGGCGAGCAGTACTTC.

This chain links TRBV6-5 with TRBJ1-5; maybe TRBD1 (5 bases). With 6 bases removed from V and 7 bases from J, the gap between germline ends came to 13 bases. This CDR3 comprises 13 residues. CDR1 and CDR2 (germline): MNHEY, SVGAGI. The CDR3 reads CASRIGTGQPQHF. As DNA, the CDR3 is TGTGCCAGCAGAATAGGGACTGGCCAGCCCCAGCATTTT.

The V call is TRBV14, the J call TRBJ2-7; 8 bases align to TRBD1. From germline, CDR1 is SGHDN and CDR2 FVKESK. The CDR3 is 15 residues long. Germline trimming cut 2 bases from V and 3 bases from J; bases unmatched to any gene: 6. The CDR3 DNA sequence: TGTGCCAGCAGCCAACTGGACAGGGTGGGCTACGAGCAGTACTTC. Translation gives CASSQLDRVGYEQYF. Full variable domain (missing parts from reference TRBV14 and TRBJ2-7): EAGVTQFPSHSVIEKGQTVTLRCDPISGHDNLYWYRRVMGKEIKFLLHFVKESKQDESGMPNNRFLAERTGGTYSTLKVQPAELEDSGVYFCASSQLDRVGYEQYFGPGTRLTVT.

The chain uses TRBV7-9 and TRBJ1-5, with D hard to call. V was cut by 5 bases and J by 2 bases, with 13 bases left in between. The length of the CDR3 is 15 residues. Germline lookup yields CDR1 SEHNR and CDR2 FQNEAQ (reference sequence). The CDR3, as DNA: TGTGCCAGCAGCCCTAATACTGGAGGCAATCAGCCCCAGCATTTT. This codes for CASSPNTGGNQPQHF.

In this sample, this clone turned up once. The chain links TRBV5-8 to TRBJ1-3, with a weak D call TRBD1 (5 bases). Germline CDR1 SGHTS, CDR2 YDEGEE. The CDR3 is 15 amino acids. V was cut by 5 bases and J by 0 bases, with 12 bases left in between. This CDR3 reads CASSFDSSSGNTIYF. CDR3 nucleotide sequence: TGTGCCAGCAGTTTTGACAGCAGCTCTGGAAACACCATATATTTT.

The chain carries TRBV10-2 and TRBJ2-2, with 12 nucleotides matching TRBD2. V shed 5 bases, J shed 5 bases, and the junction held 12 bases outside the gene matches. There are 18 residues in the CDR3. The V gene's germline CDR1 is WSHSY and CDR2 SAAADI. CDR3 sequence: CASSRPLAGGRSTGELFF. The CDR3 DNA reads as TGCGCCAGCAGTCGCCCCCTAGCGGGGGGGCGTTCGACCGGGGAGCTGTTTTTT.

J is TRBJ1-2 and V is TRBV15; TRBD1 might be the D (5 bases). The V and J ends lost 3 bases and 4 bases respectively, with 18 bases between them. From germline, CDR1 is LNHNV and CDR2 YYDKDF (reference sequence). The CDR3 loop spans 16 amino acids. The CDR3 here is CATSRGGTSPGYGYTF. DNA for the CDR3: TGTGCCACCAGCAGGGGGGGGACCTCCCCGGGCTATGGCTACACCTTC.

The rearrangement uses TRBV2 and TRBJ2-5; 7 positions agree with TRBD1. The CDR3 extends over 13 amino acids. V lost 4 bases to trimming and J lost 2 bases; unmatched junction nucleotides: 1. Germline V gene sequence: CDR1 SNHLY, CDR2 FYNNEI. CDR3 bases: TGTGCCAGCAGTGGGGACAGACAAGAGACCCAGTACTTC. As protein: CASSGDRQETQYF.

This clone was found once. V is TRBV27 and J is TRBJ2-3; D is ambiguous. This CDR3 has 14 amino acids. Trimming stripped 4 bases from V and 6 bases from J, with 14 bases between. Germline lookup yields CDR1 MNHEY and CDR2 SMNVEV (reference sequence). CDR3 amino acids: CASSSYVAGDTQYF. The CDR3, as DNA: TGTGCCAGCAGTTCGTATGTCGCCGGGGATACGCAGTATTTT.

The rearrangement links TRBV21-1 to TRBJ1-2; TRBD1 is the table's D call, not checked against the DNA. TRBV21-1 is a pseudogene. This CDR3 region has 15 residues. This chain's CDR3 is CASSAGKPPDYGYTF. CDR3 bases: TGTGCCAGCAGCGCAGGGAAGCCACCGGACTATGGCTACACCTTC.

The chain combines TRBV11-2 with TRBJ1-2; 7 bases map to TRBD1. The junction had 10 bases not matched to a gene; V was cut back by 5 bases and J by 1 base. Looked up from germline, CDR1 is SGHAT and CDR2 is FQNNGV. This CDR3 spans 16 amino acids. CDR3 nucleotide sequence: TGTGCCAGCAGCCCCAGGGACAGATCGGGTAACTATGGCTACACCTTC. This gives the protein CASSPRDRSGNYGYTF.

This rearrangement joins TRBV25-1 to TRBJ2-5; 10 bases align to TRBD2. The CDR3 has 16 amino acids. The germline V gene has CDR1 MGHDK and CDR2 SYGVNS. V dropped 4 bases and J dropped 1; count of bases not matched to a gene: 6. CDR3 residues: CASSGDLAGGQETQYF. In nucleotides, the CDR3 is TGTGCCAGCAGTGGGGACTTAGCGGGGGGCCAAGAGACCCAGTACTTC.

V gene TRBV5-1 combines with J gene TRBJ2-1; 7 bases line up with TRBD2. The CDR3 contains 16 residues. After removal of 1 base from V and 0 bases from J, the junction contained 4 bases not matched to a gene. Germline V gene data show CDR1 as SGHRS and CDR2 as YFSETQ. The CDR3 DNA reads TGCGCCAGCAGCTTGAGGCTAGCGGTCTCCTACAATGAGCAGTTCTTC. This encodes CASSLRLAVSYNEQFF. The complete variable domain, with remaining parts taken from reference TRBV5-1 and TRBJ2-1, reads KAGVTQTPRYLIKTRGQQVTLSCSPISGHRSVSWYQQTPGQGLQFLFEYFSETQRNKGNFPGRFSGRQFSNSRSEMNVSTLELGDSALYLCASSLRLAVSYNEQFFGPGTRLTVL.

This clone was picked up one time. This chain joins TRBV6-5 and TRBJ1-3, with TRBD1 identical over 9 bases. Germline-derived CDR1 and CDR2 are MNHEY and SVGAGI. The CDR3 is made up of 16 amino acids. Trimming cost V 1 base and J 3 bases; bases outside gene matches: 4. The chain's CDR3 is CASSYLTGGFGNTIYF. CDR3 nucleotide sequence: TGTGCCAGCAGTTACTTGACAGGGGGGTTTGGAAACACCATATATTTT.

The V and J genes are TRBV7-3 and TRBJ2-5; D is possibly TRBD1 (6 bases). The germline V gene has CDR1 SGHTA and CDR2 FQGTGA. The V and J ends lost 2 bases and 5 bases respectively, with 9 bases between them. The CDR3 is 13 amino acids. The CDR3 nucleotides read TGTGCCAGCAGCTTATTTGGGGGCGAGACCCAGTACTTC. It yields the protein CASSLFGGETQYF.

This clone appeared a few times. The chain is built from TRBV19 and TRBJ1-2; 8 bases agree with TRBD1. With 3 bases clipped from V and 6 bases from J, the junction kept 9 bases outside the gene matches. Germline V gives CDR1 LNHDA, CDR2 SQIVND (reference sequence). The CDR3 length is 15 residues. This chain's CDR3 is CASSIAGGKWDGYTF. The CDR3, as DNA: TGTGCCAGTAGTATCGCAGGGGGCAAGTGGGATGGCTACACCTTC.